This T cell receptor beta chain was sequenced in a study of blood T cells in healthy people across ages. Study-wide results and limits: In older individuals, TCR beta diversity per million T cells was lower, falling roughly linearly with age. Diversity estimates drawn from one million T cells were deemed underestimates. Bulk PBMC profiling left naive and antigen-experienced comparisons inconclusive.

Comment on this clonotype: Its antigen is unknown.

Sample-barcoded 5' priming and a J-beta primer mix drove a second PCR of roughly 7 to 11 cycles. Every cDNA molecule carried a tag from a template-switch adaptor bearing 12 random nucleotides. In TCRdb, the 5' RACE reads were re-called with MiXCR into one record per CDR3 protein. The sample records roughly 1.5 million distinct CDR3 sequences, approximately 39% being singletons. Input material: blood. The TCR comes from a woman aged 18-35 years in good health.

The DNA for the CDR3 is TGTGCCAGCAGTTCCTACGACAGGGGAGGATCCGGCTACACCTTC. Translated: CASSSYDRGGSGYTF. V and J are TRBV28 and TRBJ1-2; 8 nucleotides line up with TRBD1. Trimming took 4 bases from V and 8 from J; bases not matched to a gene: 12. The CDR3 totals 15 residues. Germline V gene lookup returns CDR1 MDHEN and CDR2 SYDVKM.